This entry is about one T cell receptor beta chain. With 4 bases removed from V and 5 bases from J, the gap between germline ends came to 8 bases. The V gene's germline CDR1 is MDHEN and CDR2 SYDVKM. The CDR3 spans 12 residues. The entry originates in a study of blood T cell repertoires in COVID-19. Study background: Acute and convalescent COVID-19 samples came from the United States, Italy and Spain. From T cells, B-cell-depleted T cells, or PBMCs came the material, which was cDNA or gDNA.

Authors' analysis steps: Scientists estimated how many nucleated cells there were by amplifying reference gene primers. Here immunoSEQ multiplex PCR was the method, and the copy in TCRdb shows in-frame clones only, minus some. V, J and clone size derive from that table, while D and trimming were established from the DNA sequence. The data show more than 200,000 clones, over 75% seen once. The sample taken for sequencing was peripheral blood. The sequence derives from a woman aged 40 to 50 who had recovered from COVID-19. The chain uses TRBV28 and TRBJ2-5; perhaps TRBD1 as D (6 bases). CDR3 protein: CASSYREETQYF. CDR3 DNA sequence: TGTGCCAGCAGTTACAGGGAGGAGACCCAGTACTTC.